Sequencing of this T cell receptor beta chain was carried out in a study of T cells in Graves' hyperthyroidism and ophthalmopathy. About this clonotype: The junction departs from germline at one end; a sequencing error may be responsible.

The CDR3 contains 14 residues. Germline CDR1 is SGHRS and CDR2 is YFSETQ. The source material, RNA transcripts, was used to amplify TCR beta CDR3 regions. During a first-round RT-PCR of the TCR CDR3, the HTBI primer set was used. TCRdb re-derived calls from the multiplex PCR reads in MiXCR, one entry per CDR3 protein. The profile shows about half a million distinct CDR3 sequences, nearly 20% of them singletons. The source material was blood. This TCR was recovered from a man in his forties with Graves' ophthalmopathy. The chain carries TRBV5-1 and TRBJ2-1; no clear D. The CDR3 nucleotides are TGTGCCAGCAGCTTGGTTAGCTTCTTTAATGAGCAGTTCTTC. Residues: CASSLVSFFNEQFF.